This T cell receptor beta chain was documented in a study of cytotoxic CD8 clonotypes in ibrutinib-treated CLL. Overall study: Response sampling took place at median 12 months of treatment, range 6 to 36. Study-wide points: The study found baseline clonality above age-matched healthy donors, tracking circulating CD8+ T-cell counts. Clonality was elevated at ibrutinib response and had returned toward baseline at progression.

V lost 4 bases and J lost 0, with 6 bases in between. The CDR3 totals 13 residues. Germline lookup yields CDR1 SGDLS and CDR2 YYNGEE. Comments on this clone: Its antigen remains unidentified.

Profiled with immunoSEQ multiplex PCR; TCRdb holds only in-frame clones, not every one. The sample contains approximately 33,000 clones, about 70% of which appear only once. V is TRBV9 and J is TRBJ2-3; D is uncertain. The sample here was PBMCs, taken before ibrutinib treatment. The receptor was isolated from a human donor with chronic lymphocytic leukemia. In nucleotides, the CDR3 is TGTGCCAGCAGCCCAACTAGCACAGATACGCAGTATTTT. Translated, it gives CASSPTSTDTQYF.